A selection of T cell receptor beta chains follows, all from one sample in a study of shared clonotypes between healthy human individuals. Profiling relied on immunoSEQ multiplex PCR, and the TCRdb table lists in-frame clones only, not all of them. The table includes 1.6 million or so clones, 95% to 97% detected once. The sample taken for sequencing was naive CD4+ T cells sorted from blood. The receptors were gathered from a man aged 25-45 years in good health. CDR3s include the opening cysteine and the closing phenylalanine or tryptophan. The D gene is left open where the match is weak. Size is omitted from some rows. Given values are once, few, many or a class for expanded clones.

TRBV5-1	TRBD1	TRBJ1-5	-	CASARDSLGDQPQHF	TGCGCCAGCGCACGGGACAGCCTGGGGGATCAGCCCCAGCATTTT
TRBV29-1	TRBD2	TRBJ2-2	-	CSVASGRNTGELFF	TGCAGCGTTGCTAGCGGGAGGAACACCGGGGAGCTGTTTTTT
TRBV5-1	TRBD1	TRBJ2-7	once	CASSSGSGTGFYEQYF	TGCGCCAGCAGCTCCGGGTCGGGGACAGGGTTTTACGAGCAGTACTTC
TRBV11-2	TRBD1	TRBJ2-1	-	CASSREGARFF	TGTGCCAGCAGCCGAGAGGGGGCCCGGTTCTTC
TRBV14	TRBD2	TRBJ2-1	-	CASSRDLAGVYNEQFF	TGTGCCAGCAGCCGCGACCTAGCGGGAGTCTACAATGAGCAGTTCTTC
TRBV11-2	TRBD1	TRBJ1-1	-	CASSLGGQGGTEAFF	TGTGCCAGCAGCTTAGGAGGCCAGGGGGGGACTGAAGCTTTCTTT
TRBV7-2	-	TRBJ2-1	-	CASSSFSGTSSYNEQFF	TGTGCCAGCAGCTCGTTTTCCGGGACCAGCTCCTACAATGAGCAGTTCTTC
TRBV4-2	TRBD2	TRBJ2-7	-	CASSQGTSGRRFDEQYF	TGTGCCAGCAGCCAAGGGACTAGCGGGAGACGGTTCGACGAGCAGTACTTC
TRBV30	TRBD2	TRBJ2-1	-	CAWSVRGSGRAVNEQFF	TGTGCCTGGAGTGTACGAGGGAGCGGGAGGGCCGTGAATGAGCAGTTCTTC
TRBV6-5	-	TRBJ2-1	-	CASTAAGSGLQFF	TGTGCCAGCACCGCGGCTGGGTCAGGATTGCAGTTCTTC
TRBV5-1	-	TRBJ2-5	-	CASSLAGGVQETQYF	TGCGCCAGCAGCTTGGCGGGTGGGGTCCAAGAGACCCAGTACTTC
TRBV7-2	-	TRBJ2-1	once	CASSLRRDSPNNEQFF	TGTGCCAGCAGCCTCCGTCGAGACAGCCCAAACAATGAGCAGTTCTTC
TRBV19	-	TRBJ2-1	-	CASMENGGTYNEQFF	TGTGCCAGTATGGAAAACGGCGGGACCTACAATGAGCAGTTCTTC
TRBV6-5	-	TRBJ1-4	-	CASRYTEGKLFF	TGTGCCAGCAGGTACACGGAGGGTAAACTGTTTTTT
TRBV10-3	TRBD2	TRBJ2-1	-	CAIRTGTSGYNEQFF	TGTGCCATCAGAACCGGGACTAGCGGATACAATGAGCAGTTCTTC
TRBV28	-	TRBJ2-7	-	CASSFGLPYEQYF	TGTGCCAGCAGTTTTGGCCTTCCCTACGAGCAGTACTTC
TRBV9	-	TRBJ1-2	-	CASNTPLGGSNYGYTF	TGTGCCAGCAATACCCCCCTCGGGGGCTCTAACTATGGCTACACCTTC
TRBV7-6	-	TRBJ2-3	-	CASSLGSLASTDTQYF	TGTGCCAGCAGCTTAGGGTCCCTAGCGAGCACAGATACGCAGTATTTT
TRBV28	-	TRBJ2-1	once	CASSSPVLAGNYNEQFF	TGTGCCAGCAGTTCCCCGGTCCTGGCGGGAAACTACAATGAGCAGTTCTTC
TRBV7-8	TRBD2	TRBJ2-1	-	CASSFSWSRLAETYNEQFF	TGTGCCAGCAGCTTTTCGTGGAGTCGGCTAGCGGAAACCTACAATGAGCAGTTCTTC
TRBV27	-	TRBJ2-7	-	CASSLLGGPGEQYF	TGTGCCAGCAGTTTATTAGGCGGGCCTGGGGAGCAGTACTTC
TRBV5-4	TRBD2	TRBJ2-5	-	CASSQSQTSGEETQYF	TGTGCCAGCAGCCAATCTCAGACTAGCGGGGAAGAGACCCAGTACTTC
TRBV7-6	TRBD2	TRBJ2-2	-	CASSSAVAGGPSGELFF	TGTGCCAGCAGCTCCGCGGTAGCGGGAGGGCCCTCCGGGGAGCTGTTTTTT
TRBV2	-	TRBJ2-5	-	CASSVTERQTQYF	TGTGCCAGCAGTGTTACGGAACGGCAGACCCAGTACTTC
TRBV11-3	-	TRBJ2-2	-	CASSLARPPGELFF	TGTGCCAGCAGCTTAGCTAGGCCCCCCGGGGAGCTGTTTTTT
TRBV11-3	-	TRBJ2-3	-	CASSPDRYTDTQYF	TGTGCCAGCAGCCCCGACAGGTACACAGATACGCAGTATTTT